This entry concerns a single T cell receptor beta chain. The antigen is undetermined. The CDR3 totals 13 residues. Germline loops: CDR1 MNHNY, CDR2 SVGAGI (reference sequence). V lost 8 bases, J lost 3 bases, and 11 bases lay in between. With 60 Vbeta and 13 Jbeta primers, the PCR was carried out. Profiled with immunoSEQ multiplex PCR; TCRdb holds only in-frame clones, not every one. Among under 150,000 clones, approximately 80% were seen once, and the ten largest hold around 5.8%. The record originates from a study of cytomegalovirus exposure and HLA in healthy donors. General study findings and limits: The classifier reportedly diagnosed cytomegalovirus status with high sensitivity and specificity. The study assumed roughly uniform donor sequencing depth for presence/absence analyses. Later analysis identified a missense DCLRE1C variant that was linked to TCR beta V- and J-gene trimming. Available immune exposure information covered CMV serostatus only.

This chain uses TRBV6-6 with TRBJ2-4; D unclear. Sequencing was carried out using PBMCs. The sequence derives from a woman in her twenties or thirties in good health and CMV-seropositive. The CDR3 spells CASSPALKNIQYF. For the CDR3, the DNA is TGTGCCAGCTCCCCTGCGCTCAAAAACATTCAGTACTTC.